One sample yielded the 22 T cell receptor beta chains listed below, sequenced in a study of shared clonotypes between healthy human individuals (TCRdb year 2020). Libraries were made using the immunoSEQ multiplex PCR assay. The table comes from immuneACCESS by way of TCRdb, which keeps in-frame sequences with V and J called. Part of the clones is missing from these tables; in studies checked, under half for an unresolved V gene and the rest for unknown reasons. The table for this sample lists 2 million to 2.5 million clones; nearly 97% of them were counted only once. Jointly, the top ten make up over 0.1% of the sample. Sequenced: naive CD4+ T cells sorted from blood. The sample's cell subset or site label is to be understood as: CD45RA+ positively selected. These TCRs come from a man aged 18-30 years in good health.

The rearrangement links TRBV14 to TRBJ2-3; the D is unclear. The CDR3 spans 12 residues. Trimming pared 1 base from V and 7 bases from J, leaving 6 bases between. The germline V gene encodes CDR1 SGHDN and CDR2 FVKESK. CDR3 DNA: TGTGCCAGCAGCCAAGTAACGCATACGCAGTATTTT. This sequence encodes CASSQVTHTQYF.

The V and J genes are TRBV19 and TRBJ2-2, with D possibly matching TRBD2 (5 bases). This CDR3 region has 15 residues. Between the trimmed V and J ends, which lost 5 bases and 6 bases, there was a span of 16 bases. Germline CDR1 is LNHDA and CDR2 is SQIVND (reference sequence). The DNA for the CDR3 is TGTGCCAGTAGTGACCTAGCAGTGGGCGCCGGGGAGCTGTTTTTT. Amino acids: CASSDLAVGAGELFF.

The chain carries TRBV20-1 and TRBJ2-4; the match to TRBD2 covers 7 bases. The CDR3 covers 11 residues. V lost 2 bases and J lost 13; bases outside the gene matches: 5. Germline values: CDR1 DFQATT, CDR2 SNEGSKA (reference sequence). The CDR3 DNA reads as TGCAGTGCTAGAAGCGGGGCAGTGCAGTACTTC. It yields the protein CSARSGAVQYF.

V and J are TRBV28 and TRBJ2-1, with D possibly TRBD2 on 6 matching bases. The CDR3 runs to 11 residues. Trimming left V 6 bases short and J 10 bases short, with 10 bases between. From germline, CDR1 is MDHEN and CDR2 SYDVKM. CDR3 loop: CASRARGEQFF. The CDR3 coding sequence is TGTGCCAGCAGGGCCCGGGGGGAGCAGTTCTTC.

This sequence joins TRBV29-1 and TRBJ1-1; D is unclear. The V end was cut by 6 bases, the J end by 4 bases, with 9 bases between. The CDR3 is 11 residues long. Germline assignment: CDR1 SQVTM and CDR2 ANQGSEA. Written as DNA, the CDR3 is TGCAGCGTCGTCATGGGCACTGAAGCTTTCTTT. Translating gives CSVVMGTEAFF.

The CDR3 region is CSVFQGTGESAKNIQYF. The CDR3 nucleotides are TGCAGCGTCTTCCAAGGGACAGGGGAATCCGCCAAAAACATTCAGTACTTC. This rearrangement joins TRBV29-1 to TRBJ2-4; 10 bases fit TRBD1. The germline V gene has CDR1 SQVTM and CDR2 ANQGSEA. The CDR3 has 17 residues. V lost 6 bases, J lost 1 base, and 12 bases stayed unmatched. The full variable domain, completed using reference TRBV29-1 and TRBJ2-4, is SAVISQKPSRDICQRGTSLTIQCQVDSQVTMMFWYRQQPGQSLTLIATANQGSEATYESGFVIDKFPISRPNLTFSTLTVSNMSPEDSSIYLCSVFQGTGESAKNIQYFGAGTRLSVL.

The chain combines TRBV6-6 with TRBJ2-7; D is perhaps TRBD1 (5 bases). Germline V lookup: CDR1 MNHNY, CDR2 SVGAGI (reference sequence). V was shortened by 8 bases and J by 1 base, with 18 bases between the two germline ends. CDR3 size: 15 residues. The CDR3 sequence is CASGYRKLTSYEQYF. DNA for the CDR3: TGTGCCAGCGGGTACAGGAAATTGACATCCTACGAGCAGTACTTC.

In its sample, this clone was seen a few times. The J gene is TRBJ1-5, the V gene TRBV6-1, with D possibly being TRBD1 (5 bases). Germline loops: CDR1 MNHNS, CDR2 SASEGT. This CDR3 contains 13 residues. Deletions cut 7 bases from V and 3 bases from J, with 10 bases between. In DNA form, the CDR3 reads TGTGCCAGCAATTGGGGCGTCAATCAGCCCCAGCATTTT. It translates to CASNWGVNQPQHF.

Notes on this clone: This sample includes further DNA sequences coding for the same CDR3. The chain has TRBV11-2 and TRBJ1-5; no reliable D call. Germline assignment: CDR1 SGHAT and CDR2 FQNNGV. This CDR3 spans 15 amino acids. Trimming stripped 0 bases from V and 3 bases from J, with 9 bases between. The CDR3 protein is CASSLDGRDNQPQHF. CDR3 sequence (DNA): TGTGCCAGCAGCTTAGATGGGCGGGACAATCAGCCCCAGCATTTT.

CDR3 region: CASSLPRPGTDTQYF. The CDR3 DNA reads as TGTGCCAGCAGCCTCCCCCGGCCTGGCACAGATACGCAGTATTTT. The gene calls are TRBV7-9 and TRBJ2-3; D not resolved. The CDR3 consists of 15 residues. Deletions cut 5 bases from V and 1 base from J, with 13 bases between. Germline lookup yields CDR1 SEHNR and CDR2 FQNEAQ (reference sequence).

This chain links TRBV28 with TRBJ2-1; TRBD2 aligns across 13 bases. The CDR3 runs 15 residues. V lost 5 bases to trimming and J lost 9 bases; unmatched junction nucleotides: 7. Germline CDR1 MDHEN, CDR2 SYDVKM. CDR3 residues: CASSLGTSGIAEQFF. CDR3 in DNA: TGTGCCAGCAGTCTCGGGACTAGCGGGATCGCTGAGCAGTTCTTC.

The chain uses TRBV30 and TRBJ2-2; 7 bases map to TRBD1. Germline V CDR1 and CDR2: GTSNPN, SVGIG (reference sequence). Trimming took 2 bases from V and 4 from J; bases not matched to a gene: 7. The CDR3 spans 15 residues. The CDR3 bases are TGTGCCTGGAGTAAAACCGGGACAGTCACCGGGGAGCTGTTTTTT. Its translation is CAWSKTGTVTGELFF.

Details on this clone: Other DNA sequences in the sample encode the same CDR3. The gene calls are TRBV14 and TRBJ2-7; a weak D match, TRBD1 (6 bases). In germline, CDR1 is SGHDN, CDR2 FVKESK. The V gene lost 1 base and the J gene lost 1 base, with 8 bases spanning the gap. This CDR3 comprises 14 residues. The CDR3 nucleotides are TGTGCCAGCAGCCAAGCAGGACAGTCCTACGAGCAGTACTTC. This encodes CASSQAGQSYEQYF.

J is TRBJ1-2 and V is TRBV5-6; D remains ambiguous. This CDR3 has 17 amino acids. V was cut by 0 bases and J by 0 bases, with 15 bases left in between. Germline V lookup: CDR1 SGHDT, CDR2 YYEEEE. CDR3 residues: CASSLVAGRGPNYGYTF. The CDR3 nucleotides are TGTGCCAGCAGCTTGGTAGCAGGACGCGGACCTAACTATGGCTACACCTTC.

The chain combines TRBV10-3 with TRBJ2-2, with TRBD2 matching over 7 bases. Looked up from germline, CDR1 is ENHRY and CDR2 is SYGVKD. The CDR3 runs to 14 residues. Unmatched junction bases numbered 5, after V lost 10 bases and J lost 0 bases. This chain's CDR3 is CATAGRTNTGELFF. CDR3 sequence (DNA): TGTGCCACAGCGGGACGGACGAACACCGGGGAGCTGTTTTTT.

This clone was seen a single time. The genes are TRBV30 and TRBJ1-2; 9 bases line up with TRBD1. V lost 0 bases, J lost 4 bases, and 6 bases stayed unmatched. The CDR3 contains 15 residues. Germline V lookup: CDR1 GTSNPN, CDR2 SVGIG (reference sequence). The CDR3 sequence is CAWSVPGQGFYGYTF. Here the CDR3 DNA reads TGTGCCTGGAGTGTCCCGGGACAGGGTTTCTATGGCTACACCTTC.

The chain uses TRBV19 and TRBJ2-3, with TRBD1 matching 8 bases. Per the germline V gene, CDR1 is LNHDA and CDR2 is SQIVND (reference sequence). Trimming removed 5 bases from V and 2 bases from J; junction bases left unmatched: 9. There are 16 residues in the CDR3. CDR3 in DNA: TGTGCCAGTAGTGCCTCGACAGGGGTGACCACAGATACGCAGTATTTT. Protein product: CASSASTGVTTDTQYF.

V and J are TRBV6-1 and TRBJ2-6, with 7 bases aligning to TRBD1. The germline CDR1 and CDR2 sequences are MNHNS and SASEGT. The length of the CDR3 is 19 residues. V shed 0 bases and J 3 bases; nucleotides not matched to a gene: 11. This CDR3 is CASSEALGTVSRGANVLTF. Here the CDR3 DNA reads TGTGCCAGCAGTGAAGCTTTGGGGACAGTGTCCCGTGGGGCCAACGTCCTGACTTTC.

The chain is built from TRBV28 and TRBJ2-7; D remains unclear. The V end was cut by 10 bases, the J end by 0 bases, with 13 bases between. This CDR3 spans 13 amino acids. Germline values: CDR1 MDHEN, CDR2 SYDVKM. The CDR3 loop is CATSYRVSYEQYF. CDR3 in DNA: TGTGCCACCTCCTATCGGGTCTCCTACGAGCAGTACTTC.

The sample holds one count of this clone. The V and J genes are TRBV14 and TRBJ1-2, with D unresolved. Germline loops: CDR1 SGHDN, CDR2 FVKESK. The CDR3 consists of 16 residues. V lost 2 bases and J 2 bases, leaving 15 bases between the germline ends. CDR3 in DNA: TGTGCCAGCAGCCAAACCGGGCCACGAACAAACTATGGCTACACCTTC. Protein: CASSQTGPRTNYGYTF.

The J gene is TRBJ2-1, the V gene TRBV5-4; 9 positions agree with TRBD2. Germline CDR1 is SGHNT and CDR2 is YYREEE (reference sequence). V gave up 5 bases and J gave up 8 bases; unmatched junction bases: 17. The CDR3 is made up of 17 amino acids. CDR3 region: CASSPSTSGYPTYEQFF. For the CDR3, the DNA is TGTGCCAGCAGTCCGTCCACTAGCGGGTATCCTACGTATGAGCAGTTCTTC. The full variable domain, rest sourced from reference TRBV5-4 and TRBJ2-1, is ETGVTQSPTHLIKTRGQQVTLRCSSQSGHNTVSWYQQALGQGPQFIFQYYREEENGRGNFPPRFSGLQFPNYSSELNVNALELDDSALYLCASSPSTSGYPTYEQFFGPGTRLTVL.

The rearrangement links TRBV2 to TRBJ1-1; D remains unclear. The CDR3 has 13 amino acids. Looked up from germline, CDR1 is SNHLY and CDR2 is FYNNEI. V was cut by 7 bases and J by 3 bases, with 12 bases left in between. The CDR3 coding sequence is TGTGCCAGCACGTATGGGTTGGACACTGAAGCTTTCTTT. It translates to CASTYGLDTEAFF.